This TCR beta chain was captured by sequencing in a study of beta chain features in type 1 diabetes. About the study: Healthy donors resembled patients in age, gender and cell yields.

As every portion of the isolated RNA was reverse transcribed, the sequencing read expressed TCRB transcripts. The protocol was immunoSEQ multiplex PCR, while the TCRdb copy is restricted to in-frame clones and leaves out a portion. The table lists about 620,000 clones, around 15% of them singletons, with about 0.086% in the top ten. This clone appeared a few times. Stem cell-like memory, regulatory, central memory and naive CD4+ cells were sorted via CD45RO/CCR7/CD25/CD127/CD95/CD27. The CDR3 sequence is 19 residues long. Germline assignment: CDR1 SGHVS and CDR2 FQNEAQ. V was shortened by 1 base and J by 3 bases, with 23 bases between the two germline ends.

Sequenced input: naive CD4+ T cells from blood. The genes are TRBV7-8 and TRBJ2-3; D gene ambiguous. This clonotype was obtained from a man aged 18 to 35 in good health. CDR3 nucleotides: TGTGCCAGCAGCTTAGTACCCTACCCGAGTAAGGCCCGTACAGATACGCAGTATTTT. Its protein product is CASSLVPYPSKARTDTQYF.